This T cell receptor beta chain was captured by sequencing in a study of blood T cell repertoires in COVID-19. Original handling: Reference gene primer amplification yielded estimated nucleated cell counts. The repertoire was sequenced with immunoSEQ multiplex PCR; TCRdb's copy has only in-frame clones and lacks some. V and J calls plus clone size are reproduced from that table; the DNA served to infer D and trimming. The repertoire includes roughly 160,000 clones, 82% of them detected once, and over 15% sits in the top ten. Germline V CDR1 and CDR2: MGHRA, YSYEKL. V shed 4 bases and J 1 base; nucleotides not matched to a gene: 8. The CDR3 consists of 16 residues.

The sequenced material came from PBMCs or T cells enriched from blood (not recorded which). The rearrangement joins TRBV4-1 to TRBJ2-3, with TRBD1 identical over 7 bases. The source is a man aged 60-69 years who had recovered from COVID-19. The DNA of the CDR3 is TGCGCCAGCAGCCCCCCCCGACAGGGCCGCACAGATACGCAGTATTTT. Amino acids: CASSPPRQGRTDTQYF.